These T cell receptor beta chains were read from a single sample in a study of graft-versus-host responses after intestinal transplantation. Only in-frame clones appear in the TCRdb table, and some are missing; sequencing was by immunoSEQ multiplex PCR. Of 90,000 to 120,000 clones in the sample, approximately 88% were seen once. These receptors' antigens are unknown. The source material was unstimulated CD4+ T cells sorted from spleen or lymph node cells, sampled before transplant. These receptor sequences come from a human donor who was the organ donor for an intestinal transplant. Each CDR3 is given with its conserved first and last residue. Each record gives: clone size, J gene, D gene, V gene, CDR3 protein, CDR3 DNA. D genes are given only for firm matches. Clone size is shown for a subset of rows, as once, few, many or a class of expanded clone.

>-|TRBJ1-6|-|TRBV5-1
CASSLVFAGSSYNSPLHF
TGCGCCAGCAGCTTGGTATTTGCTGGGAGCTCCTATAATTCACCCCTCCACTTT
>-|TRBJ2-1|TRBD2|TRBV19
CASSSSGRIYNEQFF
TGTGCCAGTAGCTCCAGCGGGAGGATCTACAATGAGCAGTTCTTC
>-|TRBJ2-5|-|TRBV5-6
CASRRGGGPLETQYF
TGTGCCAGCAGGCGAGGGGGAGGGCCATTAGAGACCCAGTACTTC
>few|TRBJ1-4|TRBD1|TRBV7-2
CASSWDRQATNEKLFF
TGTGCCAGCAGCTGGGACAGGCAGGCAACTAATGAAAAACTGTTTTTT
>-|TRBJ2-7|TRBD1|TRBV4-2
CASSQDGTVSYEQYF
TGTGCCAGCAGCCAAGATGGGACAGTGTCCTACGAGCAGTACTTC
>-|TRBJ1-3|-|TRBV7-9
CASSLGQPNSGNTIYF
TGTGCCAGCAGCTTAGGCCAGCCAAACTCTGGAAACACCATATATTTT
>-|TRBJ1-3|-|TRBV19
CASSIGTASGNTIYF
TGTGCCAGTAGTATTGGTACCGCCTCTGGAAACACCATATATTTT
>-|TRBJ1-5|-|TRBV19
CASSKRLKADSNQPQHF
TGTGCCAGTAGTAAACGACTCAAGGCGGATAGCAATCAGCCCCAGCATTTT
>-|TRBJ2-3|TRBD2|TRBV7-2
CASSKTSGVTDTQYF
TGTGCCAGCAGCAAGACTAGCGGGGTTACAGATACGCAGTATTTT
>-|TRBJ2-1|TRBD2|TRBV19
CASCRSGRPNNEQFF
TGTGCCAGTTGCCGTAGCGGGAGGCCCAACAATGAGCAGTTCTTC
>-|TRBJ2-2|-|TRBV19
CASSIHRGYTGELFF
TGTGCCAGTAGTATACACCGGGGGTATACCGGGGAGCTGTTTTTT
>-|TRBJ2-7|-|TRBV6-6
CASSYERTASYEQYF
TGTGCCAGCAGTTACGAAAGGACAGCCTCCTACGAGCAGTACTTC
>-|TRBJ1-5|-|TRBV6-4
CASSDFNQPQHF
TGTGCCAGCAGTGACTTTAATCAGCCCCAGCATTTT
>-|TRBJ1-6|TRBD1|TRBV10-3
CAISDPGEGGGNSPLHF
TGTGCCATCAGTGACCCGGGTGAGGGAGGGGGCAATTCACCCCTCCACTTT
>-|TRBJ2-7|-|TRBV11-2
CASSLEIDSSYEQYF
TGTGCCAGCAGCTTAGAAATTGATAGCTCCTACGAGCAGTACTTC
>-|TRBJ2-1|TRBD2|TRBV5-1
CASSYGRATDEQFF
TGCGCCAGCAGTTACGGGAGGGCCACGGATGAGCAGTTCTTC
>-|TRBJ2-1|-|TRBV2
CASSAHNEQFF
TGTGCCAGCAGTGCTCACAATGAGCAGTTCTTC
>few|TRBJ2-5|TRBD2|TRBV7-9
CASSLLAGGETQYF
TGTGCCAGCTCCCTACTAGCGGGAGGGGAGACCCAGTACTTC
>-|TRBJ2-5|TRBD1|TRBV9
CASSVGQRNFQETQYF
TGTGCCAGCAGCGTGGGACAGAGAAATTTCCAAGAGACCCAGTACTTC
>-|TRBJ1-2|TRBD1|TRBV5-6
CASSLPDRGDGYTF
TGTGCCAGCAGCTTGCCCGACAGGGGAGATGGCTACACCTTC
>-|TRBJ1-1|-|TRBV6-1
CASRSTDANTEAFF
TGTGCCAGCAGGTCGACAGATGCGAACACTGAAGCTTTCTTT
>-|TRBJ2-5|-|TRBV5-1
CASSPAFQETQYF
TGCGCCAGCAGTCCAGCCTTCCAAGAGACCCAGTACTTC
>-|TRBJ2-3|TRBD2|TRBV6-1
CASSAPSGGSTDTQYF
TGTGCCAGCAGTGCGCCTAGCGGGGGTAGCACAGATACGCAGTATTTT
>-|TRBJ2-3|-|TRBV6-1
CASTEPLTGTDTQYF
TGTGCCAGCACCGAACCCCTGACTGGCACAGATACGCAGTATTTT
>-|TRBJ2-4|-|TRBV20-1
CSAPGFPIQYF
TGCAGTGCTCCAGGTTTCCCCATTCAGTACTTC
>-|TRBJ2-3|-|TRBV5-6
CASSLASTDTQYF
TGTGCCAGCAGCTTGGCTAGCACAGATACGCAGTATTTT
>once|TRBJ2-7|-|TRBV4-2
CASSLGLALREQYF
TGTGCCAGCAGCCTCGGGCTAGCTTTGCGGGAGCAGTACTTC
>-|TRBJ1-5|TRBD1|TRBV2
CASSVGDRNQPQHF
TGTGCCAGCAGTGTCGGGGACAGAAATCAGCCCCAGCATTTT
>-|TRBJ2-3|-|TRBV6-5
CASSYGTAPYTDTQYF
TGTGCCAGCAGTTACGGTACAGCGCCCTACACAGATACGCAGTATTTT
>-|TRBJ2-3|-|TRBV6-5
CASSENGTPTQYF
TGTGCCAGCAGTGAGAACGGGACCCCAACGCAGTATTTT
>-|TRBJ1-2|-|TRBV6-5
CASSYSRLGLSGYTF
TGTGCCAGCAGTTACTCGCGTCTGGGTTTAAGTGGCTACACCTTC
>once|TRBJ1-1|TRBD1|TRBV5-1
CASSLVGQYTEAFF
TGCGCCAGCAGCTTGGTGGGACAGTACACTGAAGCTTTCTTT
>-|TRBJ1-2|-|TRBV7-3
CASSFSFKDGYTF
TGTGCCAGCAGCTTCAGCTTCAAGGATGGCTACACCTTC
>-|TRBJ1-2|-|TRBV30
CAWRSVVRGYGYTF
TGTGCCTGGAGATCCGTCGTCAGGGGCTATGGCTACACCTTC
>-|TRBJ1-5|-|TRBV18
CASSPIQANQPQHF
TGTGCCAGCTCACCTATACAGGCCAATCAGCCCCAGCATTTT
>-|TRBJ2-7|-|TRBV6-5
CASSYSFRSSYEQYF
TGTGCCAGCAGTTACTCGTTCAGAAGCTCCTACGAGCAGTACTTC
>once|TRBJ2-3|TRBD2|TRBV7-9
CASSLGLAGGTDTQYF
TGTGCCAGCAGCTTGGGACTAGCGGGGGGCACAGATACGCAGTATTTT
>-|TRBJ2-1|TRBD1|TRBV5-4
CASSPDRGIYNEQFF
TGTGCCAGCAGCCCCGACAGGGGAATCTACAATGAGCAGTTCTTC